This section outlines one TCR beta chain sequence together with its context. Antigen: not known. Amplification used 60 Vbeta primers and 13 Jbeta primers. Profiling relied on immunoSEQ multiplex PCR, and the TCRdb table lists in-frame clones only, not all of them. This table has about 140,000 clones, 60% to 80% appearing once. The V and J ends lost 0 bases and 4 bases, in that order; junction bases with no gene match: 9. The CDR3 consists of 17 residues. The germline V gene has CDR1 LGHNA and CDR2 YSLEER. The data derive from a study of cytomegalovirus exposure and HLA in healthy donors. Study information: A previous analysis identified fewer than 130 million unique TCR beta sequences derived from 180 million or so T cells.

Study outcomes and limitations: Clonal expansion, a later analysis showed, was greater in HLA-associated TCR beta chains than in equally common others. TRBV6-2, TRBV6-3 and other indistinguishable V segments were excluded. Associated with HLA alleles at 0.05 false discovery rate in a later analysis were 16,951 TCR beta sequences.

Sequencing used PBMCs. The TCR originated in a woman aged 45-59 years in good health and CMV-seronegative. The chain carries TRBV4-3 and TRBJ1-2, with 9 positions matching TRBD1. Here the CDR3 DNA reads TGCGCCAGCAGCCAAGATCGTACAGGGGGCCTCCTCTATGGCTACACCTTC. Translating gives CASSQDRTGGLLYGYTF.